This T cell receptor beta chain stems from a study of T cells in Graves' hyperthyroidism and ophthalmopathy. The CDR3 is made up of 16 amino acids. Losses at the gene ends were 1 base for V and 6 bases for J; bases not matched to a gene: 8. Germline V gene lookup returns CDR1 LNHNV and CDR2 YYDKDF (reference sequence). This clonotype was seen many times. TCR beta CDR3 regions were amplified from RNA. HTBI primers drove first-round RT-PCR of the TCR CDR3. TCRdb re-derived calls from the multiplex PCR reads in MiXCR, one entry per CDR3 protein. The top ten hold 26% of the sample, which has approximately 100,000 distinct CDR3 sequences, around 50% seen once. Hyperthyroidism patients were newly diagnosed, had disease duration under 2 months, and were aged 18 to 65 years. Orbital computed tomography and thyroid ultrasound, together with serum TRAb and thyroxine and clinical symptoms, were used for diagnoses.

The clonotype was recovered from a man aged 40-49 years with Graves' hyperthyroidism. The chain has TRBV15 and TRBJ2-3; the match to TRBD2 covers 9 bases. Sequenced material: blood. CDR3 amino acids: CATSRARGGAKDTQYF. In nucleotides, the CDR3 is TGTGCCACCAGCAGAGCCCGCGGGGGGGCCAAGGATACGCAGTATTTT.